This T cell receptor (beta chain) comes out of a study of blood T cells in healthy people across ages. Findings and limits, study-wide: Naive CD4+ cell counts and diversity both ran higher in long-lived than in aged donors.

Primed by a sample-barcoded 5' primer and a J-beta primer mix, a second PCR proceeded for 7 to 11 cycles. The yield of each sample was at least 2.5 million CDR3-containing paired-end reads. A single record per CDR3 protein comes from TCRdb applying MiXCR to the 5' RACE reads. This sample has about 800,000 distinct CDR3 sequences; roughly 64% occur once, and the top ten carry roughly 22%. Germline CDR1 SEHNR, CDR2 FQNEAQ (reference sequence). Trimming pared 6 bases from V and 4 bases from J, leaving 13 bases between. This CDR3 contains 13 residues. Drawing of peripheral blood yielded roughly 10 milliliters from each donor. They isolated at least 7 million PBMCs from each sample. About this clonotype: Its target is not known.

This clonotype was obtained from a man aged 25-40 years in good health. The chain is built from TRBV7-9 and TRBJ2-7, with a possible D match to TRBD1 (6 bases). Sequences were obtained from blood. The CDR3 protein is CASRAPGEYEQYF. CDR3 DNA: TGTGCCAGCAGGGCCCCAGGGGAGTACGAGCAGTACTTC.